This T cell receptor beta chain was obtained from a study of T cells of healthy individuals. TCRdb re-analysed the 5' RACE reads in MiXCR, keeping a single row per CDR3 protein. The sample records about 53,000 distinct CDR3 sequences, about 14% being singletons. CDR1 is SGHKS, CDR2 YYEKEE, per germline (reference sequence). The CDR3 sequence is 14 residues long. Losses at the gene ends were 3 bases for V and 4 bases for J; bases not matched to a gene: 4. This clonotype was recorded at least ten times. The TCR originated in a human donor in good health. The rearrangement links TRBV5-5 to TRBJ1-5, with 7 bases fitting TRBD1. The CDR3 region is CASSSPGQNQPQHF. The CDR3 DNA reads as TGTGCCAGCAGCTCTCCGGGACAGAATCAGCCCCAGCATTTT.